A selection of T cell receptor beta chains follows, all from one sample in a study of blood T cell repertoires in COVID-19. Data came from immunoSEQ multiplex PCR; TCRdb stores just in-frame clones and leaves some out. The sample yields around 300,000 clones, roughly 87% seen once. The sample taken for sequencing was PBMCs or T cells enriched from blood (not recorded which). Source of these receptors: a woman aged 40 to 50 who had recovered from COVID-19. Each CDR3 is given with its conserved first and last residue. A D gene is named only where the DNA matches it firmly. Clone size is stated in some rows and not others, as once, few, many or a class when expanded.

abundance,d_gene,v_gene,j_gene,CDR3nt,CDR3aa
NA,NA,TRBV27,TRBJ2-3,TGTGCCAGCAGTTTGTCCGGGAGCACAGATACGCAGTATTTT,CASSLSGSTDTQYF
NA,NA,TRBV4-3,TRBJ1-2,TGCGCCAGCAGCCAAGGGGGTGGACAGATACCCACAGCTAACTATGGCTACACCTTC,CASSQGGGQIPTANYGYTF
NA,NA,TRBV20-1,TRBJ2-5,TGCAGTGCTAGTCCGGGAGAGACCCAGTACTTC,CSASPGETQYF
NA,NA,TRBV7-9,TRBJ1-1,TGTGCCAGCAGCTTAGGGGGGACTCCGTCTGAAGCTTTCTTT,CASSLGGTPSEAFF
few,TRBD2,TRBV19,TRBJ2-2,TGTGCCAGGTACTTAGGACTAGCGGGAGTCCCGAACACCGGGGAGCTGTTTTTT,CARYLGLAGVPNTGELFF
NA,NA,TRBV28,TRBJ1-4,TGTGCCAGCAGTCCCCGAGCAACTAATGAAAAACTGTTTTTT,CASSPRATNEKLFF
NA,TRBD2,TRBV27,TRBJ2-7,TGTGCCAGCAGTCCACTTTCGAGACTAGCGTCAAAAGTGTTCGAGCAGTACTTC,CASSPLSRLASKVFEQYF
NA,TRBD1,TRBV7-9,TRBJ2-1,TGTGCCAGCAGCCCTTCCATCGATACAGGGGTGCATGAGCAGTTCTTC,CASSPSIDTGVHEQFF
NA,TRBD1,TRBV25-1,TRBJ2-7,TGTGCCAGCAGACCCAACAGGGGGCGGAACGAGCAGTACTTC,CASRPNRGRNEQYF
NA,TRBD1,TRBV7-6,TRBJ1-2,TGTGCCAGCAGCTTAGTCTCAGGGGGGCACTATGGCTACACCTTC,CASSLVSGGHYGYTF
NA,TRBD1,TRBV19,TRBJ2-3,TGTGCCAGTAGCATGGACAGGGCGGGCACAGATACGCAGTATTTT,CASSMDRAGTDTQYF
once,TRBD1,TRBV5-4,TRBJ2-2,TGTGCCACCCCGACAGGGGAGAACACCGGGGAGCTGTTTTTT,CATPTGENTGELFF
NA,TRBD1,TRBV5-5,TRBJ1-4,TGTGCCAGCAGCTTAAGCCCCGGGACAGGAAACGAAAAACTGTTTTTT,CASSLSPGTGNEKLFF
many,NA,TRBV7-2,TRBJ2-3,TGTGCCAGCAGCTTAGATGTCGGGGGAGGAGATACGCAGTATTTT,CASSLDVGGGDTQYF
NA,TRBD1,TRBV3-1/TRBV3-2,TRBJ2-5,TGTGCCAGCAGCCAAGTTAGACAGGGTGAACTGACCCAGTACTTC,CASSQVRQGELTQYF
NA,NA,TRBV28,TRBJ2-7,TGTGCCAGCAGACTCGATCGACAGGTCTACGAGCAGTACTTC,CASRLDRQVYEQYF
NA,TRBD1,TRBV28,TRBJ1-6,TGTGCCAGCAGTGGAACAGGGGGACCCTATAATTCACCCCTCCACTTT,CASSGTGGPYNSPLHF
NA,NA,TRBV11-1,TRBJ2-1,TGTGCCAGCAGCCAAAGGCAGGCCCGCAATGAGCAGTTCTTC,CASSQRQARNEQFF
NA,NA,TRBV7-2,TRBJ2-1,TGTGCCAGCAGCCCTTGGGCAGGGCGTTCCTACAATGAGCAGTTCTTC,CASSPWAGRSYNEQFF
NA,NA,TRBV30,TRBJ1-1,TGTGCCTGGAGCCCTAGGGGTAGGGTGAACACTGAAGCTTTCTTT,CAWSPRGRVNTEAFF
NA,NA,TRBV19,TRBJ1-1,TGTGCCAGTAGTATAAGCGTTCCGTCCATGAACACTGAAGCTTTCTTT,CASSISVPSMNTEAFF
NA,TRBD1,TRBV11-1,TRBJ2-5,TGTGCCAGCAGCCGTAGGACAGGGGGAGAGACCCAGTACTTC,CASSRRTGGETQYF
once,TRBD1,TRBV28,TRBJ1-2,TGTGCCGGGACAGACTATGGCTACACCTTC,CAGTDYGYTF
NA,TRBD2,TRBV5-1,TRBJ2-1,TGCGCCAGCAGCGGAAGCGGACTAGCGGGTAGGGATGAGCAGTTCTTC,CASSGSGLAGRDEQFF
NA,NA,TRBV30,TRBJ1-4,TGTGCCTGGAGCCTAGAAAAACTGTTTTTT,CAWSLEKLFF
NA,NA,TRBV19,TRBJ2-6,TGTGCCAGTAGTAACCCAAGGGCGGGCAAGAGCTCTGGGGCCAACGTCCTGACTTTC,CASSNPRAGKSSGANVLTF
NA,NA,TRBV29-1,TRBJ2-3,TGCAGCGTTGCAGGGGGCACAGATACGCAGTATTTT,CSVAGGTDTQYF
NA,NA,TRBV9,TRBJ1-6,TGTGCCAGCAGCGTAGACAGTGCTACACCCCTCCACTTT,CASSVDSATPLHF
NA,NA,TRBV19,TRBJ1-5,TGTGCCAGTACCTGGGGGGTGGGTCAGCCCCAGCATTTT,CASTWGVGQPQHF
NA,NA,TRBV6-5,TRBJ2-1,TGTGCCAGCAGTTACCCTCGGGCCGGTGGGGAGGAGCAGTTCTTC,CASSYPRAGGEEQFF
NA,TRBD2,TRBV2,TRBJ2-1,TGTGCCAGCAAGCGGCTAGCGGAAAACAATGAGCAGTTCTTC,CASKRLAENNEQFF
NA,TRBD2,TRBV9,TRBJ2-1,TGTGCCAGCAGCGTAGGGCGGGAGAGCGGATATGAGCAGTTCTTC,CASSVGRESGYEQFF
NA,TRBD2,TRBV27,TRBJ2-2,TGTGCCAGCAGTTTACGGCTAGCGGGCACCGGGGAGCTGTTTTTT,CASSLRLAGTGELFF
NA,TRBD1,TRBV7-8,TRBJ1-2,TGTGCCAGCAGCCATGGACAGGGGGTCGACTATGGCTACACCTTC,CASSHGQGVDYGYTF
once,TRBD1,TRBV19,TRBJ1-5,TGTGCCAGTAGTTATAGGAGGCAGGGGGGTAACCAGCCCCAGCATTTT,CASSYRRQGGNQPQHF
NA,NA,TRBV5-1,TRBJ2-6,TGCGCCAGCAGCCCCGACAGAGCGACCTCTGGGGCCAACGTCCTGACTTTC,CASSPDRATSGANVLTF
NA,NA,TRBV7-3,TRBJ1-6,TGTGCCAGCAGCACAACACAGGGTTCACCCCTCCACTTT,CASSTTQGSPLHF
NA,TRBD2,TRBV28,TRBJ2-7,TGTGCCAGCAGTTCCTATAGCGGGAAGGTCTACGAGCAGTACTTC,CASSSYSGKVYEQYF
NA,NA,TRBV25-1,TRBJ2-1,TGTGCCAGCAACTTCCAGGGAAATGAGCAGTTCTTC,CASNFQGNEQFF
NA,NA,TRBV7-7,TRBJ2-2,TGTGCTAGCAGCTTTCCAGGCTCCGGGGAGCTGTTTTTT,CASSFPGSGELFF
NA,NA,TRBV7-9,TRBJ1-5,TGTGCCAGCAGCCTCCAGGGTGGTCAGCCCCAGCATTTT,CASSLQGGQPQHF
NA,TRBD1,TRBV30,TRBJ1-6,TGTGCCTGGAAAGAAACATTACAGGGGATGAAATCACCCCTCCACTTT,CAWKETLQGMKSPLHF